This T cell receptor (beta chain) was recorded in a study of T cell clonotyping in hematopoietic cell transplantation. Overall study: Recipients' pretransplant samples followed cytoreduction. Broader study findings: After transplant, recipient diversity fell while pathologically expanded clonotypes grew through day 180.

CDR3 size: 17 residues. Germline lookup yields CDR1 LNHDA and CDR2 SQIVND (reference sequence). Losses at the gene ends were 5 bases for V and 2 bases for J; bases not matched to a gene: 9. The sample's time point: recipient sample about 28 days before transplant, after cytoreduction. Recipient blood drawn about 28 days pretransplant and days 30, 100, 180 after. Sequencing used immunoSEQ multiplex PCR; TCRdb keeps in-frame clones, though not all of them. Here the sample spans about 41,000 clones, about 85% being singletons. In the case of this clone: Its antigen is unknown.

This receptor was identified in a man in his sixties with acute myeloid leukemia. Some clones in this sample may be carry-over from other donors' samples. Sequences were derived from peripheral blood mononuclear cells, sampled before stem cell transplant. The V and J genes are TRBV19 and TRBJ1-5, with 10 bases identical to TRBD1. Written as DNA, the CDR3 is TGTGCCAGTAGTCCCGGGACAGGGGAAAGGCGCAATCAGCCCCAGCATTTT. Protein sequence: CASSPGTGERRNQPQHF.